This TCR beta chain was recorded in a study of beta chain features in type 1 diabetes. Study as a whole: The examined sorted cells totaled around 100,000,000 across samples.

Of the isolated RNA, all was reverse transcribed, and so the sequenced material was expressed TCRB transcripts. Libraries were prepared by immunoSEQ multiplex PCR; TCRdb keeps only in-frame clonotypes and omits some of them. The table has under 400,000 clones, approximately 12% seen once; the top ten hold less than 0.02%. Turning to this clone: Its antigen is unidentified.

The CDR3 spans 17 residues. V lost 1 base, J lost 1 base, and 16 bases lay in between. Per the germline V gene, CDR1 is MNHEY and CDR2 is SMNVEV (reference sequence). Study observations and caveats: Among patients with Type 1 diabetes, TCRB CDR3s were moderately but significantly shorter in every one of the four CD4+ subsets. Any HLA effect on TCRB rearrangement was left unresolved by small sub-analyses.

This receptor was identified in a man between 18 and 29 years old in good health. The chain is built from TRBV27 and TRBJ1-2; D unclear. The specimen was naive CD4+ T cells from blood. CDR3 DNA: TGTGCCAGCAGTTTATATCAGGATCCCTCCTTTAACTATGGCTACACCTTC. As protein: CASSLYQDPSFNYGYTF.